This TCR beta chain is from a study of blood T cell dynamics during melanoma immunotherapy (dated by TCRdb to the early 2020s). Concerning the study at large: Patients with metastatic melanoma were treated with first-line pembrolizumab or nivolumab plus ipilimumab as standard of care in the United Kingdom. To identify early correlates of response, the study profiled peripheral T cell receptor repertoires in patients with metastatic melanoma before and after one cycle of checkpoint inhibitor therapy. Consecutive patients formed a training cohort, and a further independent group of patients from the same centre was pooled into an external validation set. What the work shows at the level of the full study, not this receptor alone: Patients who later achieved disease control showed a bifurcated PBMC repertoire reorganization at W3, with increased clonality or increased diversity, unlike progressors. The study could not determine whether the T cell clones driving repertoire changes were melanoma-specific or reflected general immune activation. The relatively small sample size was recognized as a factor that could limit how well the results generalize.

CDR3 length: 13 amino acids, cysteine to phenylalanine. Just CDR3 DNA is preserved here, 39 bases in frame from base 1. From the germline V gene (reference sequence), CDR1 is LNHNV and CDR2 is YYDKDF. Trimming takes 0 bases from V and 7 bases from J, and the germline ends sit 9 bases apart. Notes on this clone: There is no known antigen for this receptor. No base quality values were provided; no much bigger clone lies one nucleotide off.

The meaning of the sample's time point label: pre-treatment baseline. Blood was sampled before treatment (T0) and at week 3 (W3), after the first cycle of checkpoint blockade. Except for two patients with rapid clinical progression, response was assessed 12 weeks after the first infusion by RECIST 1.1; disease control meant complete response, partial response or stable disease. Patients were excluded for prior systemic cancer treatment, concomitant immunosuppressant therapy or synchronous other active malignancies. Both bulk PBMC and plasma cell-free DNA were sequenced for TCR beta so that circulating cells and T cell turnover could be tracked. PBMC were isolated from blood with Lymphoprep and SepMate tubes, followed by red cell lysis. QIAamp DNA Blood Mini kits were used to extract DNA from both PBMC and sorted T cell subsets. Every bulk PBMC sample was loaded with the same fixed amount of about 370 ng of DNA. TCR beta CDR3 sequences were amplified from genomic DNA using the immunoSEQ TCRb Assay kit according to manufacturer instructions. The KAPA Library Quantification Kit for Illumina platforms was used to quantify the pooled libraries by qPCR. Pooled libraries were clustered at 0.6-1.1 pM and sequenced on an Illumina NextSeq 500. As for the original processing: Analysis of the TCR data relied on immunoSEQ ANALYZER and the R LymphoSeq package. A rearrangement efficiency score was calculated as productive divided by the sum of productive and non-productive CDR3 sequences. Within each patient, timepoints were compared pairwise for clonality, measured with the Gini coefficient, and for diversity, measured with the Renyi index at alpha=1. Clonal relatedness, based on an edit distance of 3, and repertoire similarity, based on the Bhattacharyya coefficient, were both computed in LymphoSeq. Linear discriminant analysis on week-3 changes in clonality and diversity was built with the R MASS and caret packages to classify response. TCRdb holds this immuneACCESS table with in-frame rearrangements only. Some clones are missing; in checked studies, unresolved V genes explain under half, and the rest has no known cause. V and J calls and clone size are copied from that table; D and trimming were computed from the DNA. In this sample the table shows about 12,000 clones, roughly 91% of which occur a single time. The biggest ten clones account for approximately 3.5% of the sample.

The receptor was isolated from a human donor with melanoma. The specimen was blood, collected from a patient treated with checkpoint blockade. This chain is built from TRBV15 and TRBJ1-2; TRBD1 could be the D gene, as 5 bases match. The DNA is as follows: TGTGCCACCAGCAGAGAGACAGTAGCTGGCTACACCTTC. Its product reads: CATSRETVAGYTF.